The 31 T cell receptor beta chains presented below share a single source sample, sequenced in a study of blood T cell repertoires in COVID-19. Here immunoSEQ multiplex PCR was the method, and the copy in TCRdb shows in-frame clones only, minus some. The repertoire consists of 250,000 to 300,000 clones, with about 86% occurring once and the leading ten covering approximately 5.9%. The sequencing input was peripheral blood. These receptor sequences come from a man older than 75 with acute or convalescent COVID-19.

The CDR3 bases are TGTGCCAGCTTCAGGGAGGGGAACACTGAAGCTTTCTTT. Amino acid sequence: CASFREGNTEAFF. The rearrangement links TRBV6-5 to TRBJ1-1, with a possible D match to TRBD1 (5 bases). The V and J ends lost 8 bases and 1 base respectively, with 11 bases between them. The CDR3 is made up of 13 amino acids. Germline lookup yields CDR1 MNHEY and CDR2 SVGAGI.

J is TRBJ2-5 and V is TRBV10-3, with no clear D. V lost 3 bases to trimming and J lost 5 bases, with 7 bases between them. This CDR3 contains 12 residues. Germline V gene sequence: CDR1 ENHRY, CDR2 SYGVKD. CDR3 in amino acids: CAISDVGETQYF. For the CDR3, the DNA is TGTGCCATCAGTGACGTCGGGGAGACCCAGTACTTC.

A few counts support this clone. CDR3 sequence reads: CASSTYRGPEAFF. In nucleotides, the CDR3 is TGTGCCAGCAGCACTTACAGGGGGCCTGAAGCTTTCTTT. This chain links TRBV5-4 with TRBJ1-1; 9 positions agree with TRBD1. Trimming at V came to 4 bases and at J to 6 bases, leaving 4 bases not matched to a gene. Germline V gene sequence: CDR1 SGHNT, CDR2 YYREEE (reference sequence). The CDR3 is made up of 13 amino acids. The variable domain in full, completed from reference TRBV5-4 and TRBJ1-1, reads ETGVTQSPTHLIKTRGQQVTLRCSSQSGHNTVSWYQQALGQGPQFIFQYYREEENGRGNFPPRFSGLQFPNYSSELNVNALELDDSALYLCASSTYRGPEAFFGQGTRLTVV.

The chain employs TRBV7-2 and TRBJ2-1; the D gene is possibly TRBD2 (5 bases). CDR3 size: 15 residues. The germline CDR1 and CDR2 sequences are SGHTA and FQGNSA. Trimming removed 3 bases at V and 0 bases at J, with 9 bases between. Here the CDR3 DNA reads TGTGCCAGCAGCTTTGAGCGGAGCTCCTACAATGAGCAGTTCTTC. Amino acids: CASSFERSSYNEQFF.

The V gene is TRBV4-1, the J gene TRBJ1-2, with 8 bases that match TRBD1. This CDR3 has 15 residues. Germline lookup yields CDR1 MGHRA and CDR2 YSYEKL. V lost 0 bases, J lost 4 bases, and 4 bases stayed unmatched. The CDR3 nucleotides read TGCGCCAGCAGCCAAGAGGGACAGGCAACCTATGGCTACACCTTC. Residues: CASSQEGQATYGYTF.

Here the CDR3 DNA reads TGTGCCAGCAGCTTAGAGACAATGAGCTCCTACAATGAGCAGTTCTTC. Encoded protein: CASSLETMSSYNEQFF. This chain connects TRBV7-6 to TRBJ2-1; D gene ambiguous. V lost 1 base, J lost 0 bases, and 10 bases lay in between. This CDR3 region has 16 residues. CDR1 is SGHVS and CDR2 is FNYEAQ in the germline V gene.

The chain recombines TRBV7-2 with TRBJ2-1; 9 nucleotides line up with TRBD1. The CDR3 length is 16 residues. The V gene end was trimmed by 5 bases and the J gene end by 4 bases; junction bases not matched to a gene: 9. Germline CDR1 SGHTA, CDR2 FQGNSA. Here the CDR3 reads CASSTRQGDPYNEQFF. CDR3 nucleotide sequence: TGTGCCAGCAGCACCCGACAGGGGGACCCTTACAATGAGCAGTTCTTC.

In its sample, this clone was seen a few times. The genes are TRBV25-1 and TRBJ1-5; 8 bases are a match to TRBD1. The CDR3 is 15 amino acids. Germline V lookup: CDR1 MGHDK, CDR2 SYGVNS. With V trimmed by 6 bases and J by 6 bases, 10 bases remained unmatched. The CDR3 reads CASSLGQGAGQPQHF. CDR3 DNA: TGTGCCAGCAGCTTAGGGCAGGGGGCAGGTCAGCCCCAGCATTTT. Supplemented by reference TRBV25-1 and TRBJ1-5, the full variable domain reads EADIYQTPRYLVIGTGKKITLECSQTMGHDKMYWYQQDPGMELHLIHYSYGVNSTEKGDLSSESTVSRIRTEHFPLTLESARPSHTSQYLCASSLGQGAGQPQHFGDGTRLSIL.

This clone was seen once. The chain combines TRBV9 with TRBJ1-6; D is unresolved. Looked up from germline, CDR1 is SGDLS and CDR2 is YYNGEE. Trimming pared 3 bases from V and 6 bases from J, leaving 10 bases between. This CDR3 region has 14 residues. CDR3 in amino acids: CASSGSLGNSPLHF. Here the CDR3 DNA reads TGTGCCAGCAGCGGCTCCCTCGGTAATTCACCCCTCCACTTT.

J is TRBJ2-5 and V is TRBV7-2; weak D call: TRBD1 (6 bases). Looked up from germline, CDR1 is SGHTA and CDR2 is FQGNSA. Deletions cut 2 bases from V and 5 bases from J, with 9 bases between. The CDR3 is made up of 13 amino acids. The CDR3 loop is CASSLQGRETQYF. The CDR3 DNA follows: TGTGCCAGCAGCTTACAGGGGCGGGAGACCCAGTACTTC.

CDR3 protein: CASTSSSSYNSPLHF. The CDR3 DNA sequence: TGTGCCAGTACGAGTTCGAGCTCCTATAATTCACCCCTCCACTTT. V and J are TRBV19 and TRBJ1-6; D is unclear. CDR3 size: 15 residues. Germline V gene lookup returns CDR1 LNHDA and CDR2 SQIVND (reference sequence). Deletions cut 7 bases from V and 0 bases from J, with 10 bases between.

This clone has a single count. The rearrangement uses TRBV5-1 and TRBJ2-3; a weak D match, TRBD1 (5 bases). The CDR3 covers 14 residues. V shed 2 bases and J shed 4 bases, with 11 bases lying between them. Germline loops: CDR1 SGHRS, CDR2 YFSETQ. CDR3: CASSLTGGADTQYF. The DNA for the CDR3 is TGCGCCAGCAGCTTAACAGGTGGGGCAGATACGCAGTATTTT. The full variable domain, its missing parts supplied by reference TRBV5-1 and TRBJ2-3, is KAGVTQTPRYLIKTRGQQVTLSCSPISGHRSVSWYQQTPGQGLQFLFEYFSETQRNKGNFPGRFSGRQFSNSRSEMNVSTLELGDSALYLCASSLTGGADTQYFGPGTRLTVL.

This chain links TRBV28 with TRBJ2-1, with TRBD2 matching over 7 bases. CDR1 MDHEN and CDR2 SYDVKM come from the germline V gene. The ends lost 5 bases at V and 7 bases at J; junction bases unmatched: 8. CDR3 length equals 14 residues. In DNA, the CDR3 is TGTGCCAGCAGTGTACTAGCGCCTCCGAATGAGCAGTTCTTC. This encodes CASSVLAPPNEQFF. Variable domain in full (rest from reference TRBV28 and TRBJ2-1): DVKVTQSSRYLVKRTGEKVFLECVQDMDHENMFWYRQDPGLGLRLIYFSYDVKMKEKGDIPEGYSVSREKKERFSLILESASTNQTSMYLCASSVLAPPNEQFFGPGTRLTVL.

The chain is built from TRBV30 and TRBJ2-7; no clear D gene. The CDR3 totals 19 residues. The V and J ends lost 0 bases and 0 bases respectively, with 24 bases between them. Looked up from germline, CDR1 is GTSNPN and CDR2 is SVGIG (reference sequence). CDR3: CAWSVPGRSAIRFSYEQYF. As DNA, the CDR3 is TGTGCCTGGAGTGTACCCGGCAGGTCGGCGATTCGGTTCTCCTACGAGCAGTACTTC.

The rearrangement uses TRBV6-5 and TRBJ1-2; TRBD1 agrees at 8 bases. Germline CDR1 is MNHEY and CDR2 is SVGAGI. V trimming: 0 bases; J trimming: 6 bases; junction bases outside the gene matches: 6. CDR3 length: 15 residues. The CDR3, as DNA: TGTGCCAGCAGTTACTCACAGGGGGGTCTTGATGGCTACACCTTC. This sequence encodes CASSYSQGGLDGYTF.

The chain joins TRBV30 to TRBJ1-2, with 7 bases matching TRBD1. The CDR3 sequence is 14 residues long. J was trimmed by 4 bases and V by 0 bases; bases with no gene match: 5. Germline values: CDR1 GTSNPN, CDR2 SVGIG (reference sequence). The CDR3 DNA reads TGTGCCTGGAGTGTCGGACAGGCGAGCTATGGCTACACCTTC. Translated: CAWSVGQASYGYTF. Based on the CDR3 plus reference TRBV30 and TRBJ1-2, the full variable domain is SQTIHQWPATLVQPVGSPLSLECTVEGTSNPNLYWYRQAAGRGLQLLFYSVGIGQISSEVPQNLSASRPQDRQFILSSKKLLLSDSGFYLCAWSVGQASYGYTFGSGTRLTVV.

This clone occurred a few times. The chain uses TRBV29-1 and TRBJ2-2, with no clear D. From germline, CDR1 is SQVTM and CDR2 ANQGSEA. Between the trimmed V and J ends, which lost 6 bases and 1 base, there was a span of 12 bases. This CDR3 has 14 amino acids. The DNA for the CDR3 is TGCAGCGTCTCCACCCGGTTGAACACCGGGGAGCTGTTTTTT. Amino acid sequence: CSVSTRLNTGELFF.

This clone was counted a few times. The same CDR3 arises from other DNA sequences in this sample as well. V usage is TRBV27 and J usage is TRBJ1-5, with 7 bases identical to TRBD1. Germline V gene data show CDR1 as MNHEY and CDR2 as SMNVEV (reference sequence). With V trimmed by 6 bases and J by 0 bases, 5 bases remained unmatched. CDR3 length: 15 residues. DNA for the CDR3: TGTGCCAGCAGGGAGGGACAGATTAGCAATCAGCCCCAGCATTTT. Translation: CASREGQISNQPQHF.

This chain links TRBV10-2 with TRBJ2-1; the match to TRBD2 covers 13 bases. This CDR3 is built from 17 residues. Trimming cost V 2 bases and J 9 bases; bases outside gene matches: 10. Germline V gene data show CDR1 as WSHSY and CDR2 as SAAADI. The CDR3 region is CASSETTSGGPSGEQFF. DNA of the CDR3: TGCGCCAGCAGTGAGACGACTAGCGGGGGGCCTAGCGGTGAGCAGTTCTTC.

The chain joins TRBV28 to TRBJ1-5; D not resolved. Germline V CDR1 and CDR2: MDHEN, SYDVKM. The CDR3 covers 16 residues. V dropped 6 bases and J dropped 1 base, with 16 bases sitting between them. This chain's CDR3 is CASSTRSGGSNQPQHF. The CDR3 nucleotides are TGTGCCAGCAGCACCCGGTCGGGCGGGAGCAATCAGCCCCAGCATTTT.

This chain joins TRBV7-9 and TRBJ2-2; 10 positions agree with TRBD1. V was pared by 4 bases and J by 4 bases, with 0 bases of the junction left unmatched. This CDR3 region has 14 residues. Per germline, CDR1 SEHNR and CDR2 FQNEAQ (reference sequence). Here the CDR3 DNA reads TGTGCCAGCAGCTGGACAGGGGGCACCGGGGAGCTGTTTTTT. This translates into CASSWTGGTGELFF.

This sequence joins TRBV19 and TRBJ1-3; TRBD1 matches at 9 bases. The V gene's germline CDR1 is LNHDA and CDR2 SQIVND (reference sequence). The junction had 9 bases not matched to a gene; V was cut back by 6 bases and J by 0 bases. The CDR3 runs 17 residues. CDR3 nucleotide sequence: TGTGCCAGTAGGCGGGACAGGGCGACAATCTCTGGAAACACCATATATTTT. This encodes CASRRDRATISGNTIYF.

The V call is TRBV4-1, the J call TRBJ2-5; 10 bases map to TRBD1. CDR3 length: 14 amino acids. V lost 2 bases to trimming and J lost 4 bases; unmatched junction nucleotides: 1. CDR1 is MGHRA and CDR2 is YSYEKL in the germline V gene. CDR3 amino acids: CASSQRTGGETQYF. In nucleotides, the CDR3 is TGCGCCAGCAGCCAAAGGACAGGGGGAGAGACCCAGTACTTC.

The rearrangement uses TRBV5-4 and TRBJ1-2, with 10 bases that match TRBD1. V lost 3 bases, J lost 6 bases, and 8 bases stayed unmatched. This CDR3 spans 15 amino acids. Per germline, CDR1 SGHNT and CDR2 YYREEE (reference sequence). The CDR3 DNA reads TGTGCCAGCAGCTCTGCCGGGACAGGGGTAAATGGCTACACCTTC. Translated: CASSSAGTGVNGYTF.

In DNA form, the CDR3 reads TGCGCCAGCAGCCCCGGACTAGCGGGGAACTACGAGCAGTACTTC. The encoded protein is CASSPGLAGNYEQYF. V gene TRBV5-1 combines with J gene TRBJ2-7; 12 bases fit TRBD2. This CDR3 spans 15 amino acids. The V gene's germline CDR1 is SGHRS and CDR2 YFSETQ. Trimming at V came to 4 bases and at J to 3 bases, leaving 5 bases not matched to a gene.

CDR3: CSGGSTGELFF. Here the CDR3 DNA reads TGCAGCGGAGGGAGCACCGGGGAGCTGTTTTTT. The rearrangement uses TRBV29-1 and TRBJ2-2, with a weak D call TRBD2 (5 bases). The CDR3 runs to 11 residues. V was pared by 7 bases and J by 4 bases, with 7 bases between. Germline V lookup: CDR1 SQVTM, CDR2 ANQGSEA.

The chain uses TRBV12-5 and TRBJ1-1; TRBD1 agrees at 9 bases. The CDR3 is 13 residues long. Unmatched junction bases numbered 10, after V lost 6 bases and J lost 11 bases. Germline CDR1 reads LGHNT; CDR2 reads FRNRAP. The CDR3 DNA sequence: TGTGCTAGTGGGCCTACAGGGGGCAACTCGGCTTTCTTT. This codes for CASGPTGGNSAFF.

The chain recombines TRBV6-5 with TRBJ2-1; TRBD1 matches at 10 bases. Germline CDR1 and CDR2: MNHEY and SVGAGI. The CDR3 sequence is 15 residues long. V lost 6 bases to trimming and J lost 8 bases; unmatched junction nucleotides: 10. CDR3 in amino acids: CASSLTGGYRDEQFF. CDR3 nucleotide sequence: TGTGCCAGCAGCCTGACAGGGGGCTATAGGGATGAGCAGTTCTTC.

This chain uses TRBV29-1 with TRBJ1-2; D is unresolved. V lost 1 base, J lost 2 bases, and 11 bases lay in between. From germline, CDR1 is SQVTM and CDR2 ANQGSEA. The CDR3 spans 14 residues. In nucleotides, the CDR3 is TGCAGCGTTGAAGGGACTAGCTTGAACTATGGCTACACCTTC. Translating it yields CSVEGTSLNYGYTF.

CDR3 sequence (DNA): TGTGCCAGCAGCTTAACTCCGGGAGGATCCTACAATGAGCAGTTCTTC. This gives the protein CASSLTPGGSYNEQFF. The chain joins TRBV7-3 to TRBJ2-1; TRBD2 matches at 7 bases. V shed 0 bases, J shed 1 base, and the junction held 3 bases outside the gene matches. CDR3 length equals 16 residues. Germline CDR1 SGHTA, CDR2 FQGTGA.

The chain uses TRBV21-1 and TRBJ1-1; TRBD1, the table's D call, lacks a check against the DNA. TRBV21-1 constitutes a pseudogene. The CDR3 totals 14 residues. This chain's CDR3 is CASSNTTGLHEAFF. The DNA for the CDR3 is TGTGCCAGCAGCAATACGACAGGATTGCATGAAGCTTTCTTT.